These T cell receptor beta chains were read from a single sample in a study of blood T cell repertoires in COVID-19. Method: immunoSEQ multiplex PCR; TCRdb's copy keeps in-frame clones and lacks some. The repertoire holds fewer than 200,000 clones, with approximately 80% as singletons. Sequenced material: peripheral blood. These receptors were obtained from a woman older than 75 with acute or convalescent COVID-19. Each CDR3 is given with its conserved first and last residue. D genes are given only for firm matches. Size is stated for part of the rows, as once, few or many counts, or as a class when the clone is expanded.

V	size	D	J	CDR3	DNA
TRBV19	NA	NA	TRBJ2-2	CASSSQGFGELFF	TGTGCCAGTAGTTCGCAGGGGTTCGGGGAGCTGTTTTTT
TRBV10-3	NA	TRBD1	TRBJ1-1	CAISEDRASEAFF	TGTGCCATCAGTGAGGACAGGGCGAGTGAAGCTTTCTTT
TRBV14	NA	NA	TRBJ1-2	CASSQNGGIGGYTF	TGTGCCAGCAGCCAAAATGGGGGGATTGGTGGCTACACCTTC
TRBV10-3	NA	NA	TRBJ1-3	CAVRQGNTIYF	TGTGCCGTAAGACAGGGAAACACCATATATTTT
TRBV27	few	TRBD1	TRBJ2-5	CASSLEGGRETQYF	TGTGCCAGCAGCTTGGAAGGGGGCCGAGAGACCCAGTACTTC
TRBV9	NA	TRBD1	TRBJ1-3	CASSPRDSSGNTIYF	TGTGCCAGCAGCCCCCGGGACAGCTCTGGAAACACCATATATTTT
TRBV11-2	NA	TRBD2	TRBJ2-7	CASSLAVDPGLLTYEQYF	TGTGCCAGCAGCTTAGCCGTAGATCCGGGACTACTGACCTACGAGCAGTACTTC
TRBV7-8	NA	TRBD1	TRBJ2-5	CASSTGQGLVRGETQYF	TGTGCCAGCAGCACTGGACAGGGGCTTGTGAGGGGGGAGACCCAGTACTTC
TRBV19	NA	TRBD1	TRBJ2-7	CASTETGGSYEQYF	TGTGCCAGTACTGAGACAGGGGGATCGTACGAGCAGTACTTC
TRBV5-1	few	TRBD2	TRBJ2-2	CASSLASGGDTGELFF	TGCGCCAGCAGCTTGGCAAGCGGGGGAGACACCGGGGAGCTGTTTTTT
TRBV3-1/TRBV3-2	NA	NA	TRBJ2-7	CASSHASSYEQYF	TGTGCCAGCAGCCATGCTAGCTCCTACGAGCAGTACTTC
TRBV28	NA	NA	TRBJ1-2	CASSLHGREYGYTF	TGTGCCAGCAGTTTACATGGACGGGAGTATGGCTACACCTTC
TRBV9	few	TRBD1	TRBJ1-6	CASSGTGDSPLHF	TGTGCCAGCAGCGGAACAGGGGATTCACCCCTCCACTTT
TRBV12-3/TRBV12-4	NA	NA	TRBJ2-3	CASSSWATDTQYF	TGTGCCAGCAGTTCTTGGGCAACAGATACGCAGTATTTT
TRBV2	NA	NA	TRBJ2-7	CASTLQGEQYF	TGTGCCAGCACCCTACAGGGAGAGCAGTACTTC
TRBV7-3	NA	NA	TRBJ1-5	CASSRQPNQPQHF	TGTGCCAGCAGCCGACAGCCCAATCAGCCCCAGCATTTT
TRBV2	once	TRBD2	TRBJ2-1	CASSVVAGGPGEQFF	TGTGCCAGCAGTGTTGTGGCGGGAGGGCCAGGTGAGCAGTTCTTC
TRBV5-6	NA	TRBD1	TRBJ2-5	CASSLGGIGETQYF	TGTGCCAGCAGCTTAGGGGGCATCGGGGAGACCCAGTACTTC
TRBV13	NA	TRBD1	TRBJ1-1	CASSLEFPTQGALLDQKSNTEAFF	TGTGCCAGCAGCTTAGAATTCCCGACGCAGGGGGCCCTATTGGACCAAAAGTCGAACACTGAAGCTTTCTTT
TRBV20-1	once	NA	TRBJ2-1	CSAGTSNEQFF	TGCAGTGCTGGAACTAGCAATGAGCAGTTCTTC
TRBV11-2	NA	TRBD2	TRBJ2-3	CASSPPGLAFADTQYF	TGTGCCAGCAGCCCGCCCGGACTAGCGTTCGCAGATACGCAGTATTTT
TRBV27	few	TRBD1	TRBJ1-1	CASSSDRVDTEAFF	TGTGCCAGCAGTTCGGACAGGGTTGACACTGAAGCTTTCTTT
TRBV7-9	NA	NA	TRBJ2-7	CASSRSSTNSYEQYF	TGTGCCAGCAGCCGTTCCTCGACAAACTCCTACGAGCAGTACTTC
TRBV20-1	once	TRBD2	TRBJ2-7	CSASPAGLSYEQYF	TGCAGTGCCAGTCCAGCGGGACTCTCCTACGAGCAGTACTTC
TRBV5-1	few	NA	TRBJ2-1	CASNSRDISYNEQFF	TGCGCCAGCAACTCCCGGGACATATCCTACAATGAGCAGTTCTTC
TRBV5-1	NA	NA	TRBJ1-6	CASSLGDNSPLHF	TGCGCCAGCAGTCTAGGGGATAATTCACCCCTCCACTTT
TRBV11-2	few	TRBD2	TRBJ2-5	CASSLEGLAGEETQYF	TGTGCCAGCAGCTTAGAGGGACTAGCGGGGGAGGAGACCCAGTACTTC
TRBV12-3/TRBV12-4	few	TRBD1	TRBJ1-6	CASSRGTDTLHF	TGTGCCAGCAGCCGTGGGACAGACACCCTCCACTTT
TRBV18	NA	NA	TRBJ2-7	CASSRMGGTTPSEQYF	TGTGCCAGCTCCCGGATGGGGGGTACTACTCCTAGCGAGCAGTACTTC
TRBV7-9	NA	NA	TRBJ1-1	CASSLVGSTGTEAFF	TGTGCCAGCAGCTTAGTTGGTTCAACGGGCACTGAAGCTTTCTTT
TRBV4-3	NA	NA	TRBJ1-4	CASSRSWAEANEKLFF	TGCGCCAGCAGCCGTAGTTGGGCAGAAGCTAATGAAAAACTGTTTTTT
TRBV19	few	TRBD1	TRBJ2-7	CASSMDRGASYEQYF	TGTGCCAGTAGTATGGACAGGGGGGCCTCCTACGAGCAGTACTTC
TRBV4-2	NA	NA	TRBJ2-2	CASSQEQRGRNTGELFF	TGTGCCAGCAGCCAAGAACAAAGGGGGAGGAACACCGGGGAGCTGTTTTTT
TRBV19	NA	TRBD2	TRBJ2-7	CASSGTGGYEQYF	TGTGCCAGTAGTGGGACGGGAGGATACGAGCAGTACTTC
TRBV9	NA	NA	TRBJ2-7	CASPVRTKRGSYEQYF	TGTGCCAGCCCCGTAAGGACAAAAAGGGGAAGTTACGAGCAGTACTTC
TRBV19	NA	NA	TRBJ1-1	CALMQGYTEAFF	TGTGCCCTTATGCAGGGTTACACTGAAGCTTTCTTT
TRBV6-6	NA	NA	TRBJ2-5	CASSYARTPQETQYF	TGTGCCAGCAGTTACGCAAGGACACCCCAAGAGACCCAGTACTTC
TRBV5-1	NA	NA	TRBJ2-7	CASSSEAGKKEQYF	TGCGCCAGCAGCTCTGAGGCGGGAAAGAAGGAGCAGTACTTC
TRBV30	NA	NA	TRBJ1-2	CAWSHSQGLSYTF	TGTGCCTGGAGTCATTCCCAGGGACTCAGCTACACCTTC
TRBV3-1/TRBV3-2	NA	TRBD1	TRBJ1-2	CASSQWGQGIGYTF	TGTGCCAGCAGCCAGTGGGGACAGGGGATCGGCTACACCTTC
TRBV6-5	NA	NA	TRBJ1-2	CASSYADSARNYGYTF	TGTGCCAGCAGTTACGCAGACAGCGCCCGAAACTATGGCTACACCTTC